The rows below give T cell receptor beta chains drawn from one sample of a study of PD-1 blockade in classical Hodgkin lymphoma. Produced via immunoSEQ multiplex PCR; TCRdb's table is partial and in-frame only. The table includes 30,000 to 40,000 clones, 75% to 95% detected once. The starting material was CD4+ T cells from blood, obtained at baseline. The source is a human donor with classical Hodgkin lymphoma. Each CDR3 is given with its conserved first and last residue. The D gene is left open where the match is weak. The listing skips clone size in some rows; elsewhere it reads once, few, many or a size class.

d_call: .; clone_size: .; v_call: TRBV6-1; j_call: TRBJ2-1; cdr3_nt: TGTGCCAGCAGTGACCAGAGGGGGGCCTACAATGAGCAGTTCTTC; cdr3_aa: CASSDQRGAYNEQFF
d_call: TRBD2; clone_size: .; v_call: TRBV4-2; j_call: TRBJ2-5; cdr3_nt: TGTGCCAGCAGCACGGGACTAGTGGAGACCCAGTACTTC; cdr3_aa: CASSTGLVETQYF
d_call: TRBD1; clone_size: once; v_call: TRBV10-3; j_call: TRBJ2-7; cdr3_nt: TGTGCCATCACCCTGGACAGGGGTTACGAGCAGTACTTC; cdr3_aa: CAITLDRGYEQYF
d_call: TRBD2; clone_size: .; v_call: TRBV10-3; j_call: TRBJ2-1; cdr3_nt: TGTGCCATTCTTCCATCGATAGGGAATAGACTAGCGGGAAAACTAGATGCCTCCTACAATGAGCAGTTCTTC; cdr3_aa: CAILPSIGNRLAGKLDASYNEQFF
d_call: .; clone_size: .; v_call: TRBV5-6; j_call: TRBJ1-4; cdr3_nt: TGTGCCAGCAACTTGGGGGGGCCCAGTTCAAAACTGTTTTTT; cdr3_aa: CASNLGGPSSKLFF
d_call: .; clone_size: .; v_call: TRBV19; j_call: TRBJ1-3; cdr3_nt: TGTGCCAGTAGCACTAAGGGACTTCCTGGAAACACCATATATTTT; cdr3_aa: CASSTKGLPGNTIYF
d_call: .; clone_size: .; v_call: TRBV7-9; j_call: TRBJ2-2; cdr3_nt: TGTGCCAGCAGCCTAGTCATCCCCGGGGAGCTGTTTTTT; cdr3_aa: CASSLVIPGELFF
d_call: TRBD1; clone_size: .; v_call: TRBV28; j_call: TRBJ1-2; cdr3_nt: TGTGCCAGCAGACGAGCGCCGGGACAGGGTTTCTATGGCTACACCTTC; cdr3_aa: CASRRAPGQGFYGYTF
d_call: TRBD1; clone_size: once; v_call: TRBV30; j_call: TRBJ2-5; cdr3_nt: TGTGCCTGGCAAGAACAGGGGCGGACCCAGTACTTC; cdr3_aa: CAWQEQGRTQYF
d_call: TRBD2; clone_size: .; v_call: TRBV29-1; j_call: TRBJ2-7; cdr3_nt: TGCAGCGTTGAGAGTCGGCGGGAGGGCAAGTACGAGCAGTACTTC; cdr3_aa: CSVESRREGKYEQYF
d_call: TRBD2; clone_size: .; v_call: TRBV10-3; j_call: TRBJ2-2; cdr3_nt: TGTGCCATCAGTAAAAGCGGGGCAGAAAACACCGGGGAGCTGTTTTTT; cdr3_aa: CAISKSGAENTGELFF
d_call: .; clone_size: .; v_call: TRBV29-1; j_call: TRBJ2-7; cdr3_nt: TGCAGCGTTGAAGGTGACAACTACGAGCAGTACTTC; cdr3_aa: CSVEGDNYEQYF
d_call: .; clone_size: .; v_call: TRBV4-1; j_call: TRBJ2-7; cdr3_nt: TGCGCCAGCAGCCAAGCGGTAAGCGGGTCCTACGAGCAGTACTTC; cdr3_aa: CASSQAVSGSYEQYF
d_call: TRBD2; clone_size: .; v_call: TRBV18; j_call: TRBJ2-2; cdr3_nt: TGTGCCAGCTCTAGCGGGACGGACACCGGGGAGCTGTTTTTT; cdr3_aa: CASSSGTDTGELFF
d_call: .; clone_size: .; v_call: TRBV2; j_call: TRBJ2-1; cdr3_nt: TGTGCCAGCATCCGCCCGGGAAGCTCCTACAATGAGCAGTTCTTC; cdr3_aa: CASIRPGSSYNEQFF
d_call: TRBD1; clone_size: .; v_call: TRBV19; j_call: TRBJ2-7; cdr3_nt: TGTGCCAGTAGAGGATCAGGGGGCTACGAGCAGTACTTC; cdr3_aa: CASRGSGGYEQYF
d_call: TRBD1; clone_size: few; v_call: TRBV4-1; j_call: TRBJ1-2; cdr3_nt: TGCGCCAGCAGCCAAGTTATGGCGACAGGGGGAGGCTACACCTTC; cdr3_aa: CASSQVMATGGGYTF
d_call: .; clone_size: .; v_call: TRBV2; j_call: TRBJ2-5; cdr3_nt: TGTGCCAGCAGTGAGAGTACCAGAGAGACCCAGTACTTC; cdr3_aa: CASSESTRETQYF
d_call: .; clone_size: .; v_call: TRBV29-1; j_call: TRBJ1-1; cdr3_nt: TGCAGCGTTCTGCCGTTGGGTGCAGGCACTGAAGCTTTCTTT; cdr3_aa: CSVLPLGAGTEAFF
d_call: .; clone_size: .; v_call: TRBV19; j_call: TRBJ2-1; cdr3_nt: TGTGCCAGCAGCCAGCAGGGGTATGAGCAGTTCTTC; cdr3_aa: CASSQQGYEQFF
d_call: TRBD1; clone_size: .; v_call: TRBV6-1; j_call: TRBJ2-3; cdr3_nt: TGTGCCAGCAGTGAAGGGGGGACAGGGACCTTAGTTACGCAGTATTTT; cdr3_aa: CASSEGGTGTLVTQYF
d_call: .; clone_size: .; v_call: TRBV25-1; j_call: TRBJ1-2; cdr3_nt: TGTGCCAGCAGTGAATCCGGGAGAAGGAGCTACACCTTC; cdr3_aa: CASSESGRRSYTF
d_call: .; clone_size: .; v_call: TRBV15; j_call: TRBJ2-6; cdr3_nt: TGTGCCACCAGTCAGGGTTCTGGGGCCAACGTCCTGACTTTC; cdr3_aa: CATSQGSGANVLTF
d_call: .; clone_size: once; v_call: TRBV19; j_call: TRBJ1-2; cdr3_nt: TGTGCCAGTAGTATTGAACCGACAAGAAGAAACTATGGCTACACCTTC; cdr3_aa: CASSIEPTRRNYGYTF
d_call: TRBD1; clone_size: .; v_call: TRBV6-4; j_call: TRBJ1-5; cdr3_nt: TGTGCCAGCCCAGACAGGGCCAGTGTCCAGCCCCAGCATTTT; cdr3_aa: CASPDRASVQPQHF
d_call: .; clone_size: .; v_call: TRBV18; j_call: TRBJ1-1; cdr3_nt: TGTGCCAGCTCACCGATAGCGAATATGAACACTGAAGCTTTCTTT; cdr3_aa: CASSPIANMNTEAFF
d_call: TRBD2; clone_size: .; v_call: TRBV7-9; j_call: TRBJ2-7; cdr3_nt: TGTGCCAGCAGCCCCGGGACTAGCGGAAACTACGAGCAGTACTTC; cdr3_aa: CASSPGTSGNYEQYF
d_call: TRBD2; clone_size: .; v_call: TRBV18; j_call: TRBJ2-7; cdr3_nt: TGTGCCAGCTCAGAGGGACTAGCGGGAGACCTAGCCTACGAGCAGTACTTC; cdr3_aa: CASSEGLAGDLAYEQYF
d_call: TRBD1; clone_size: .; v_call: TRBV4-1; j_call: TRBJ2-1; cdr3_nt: TGCGCCAGCAGCCAAGCGGGACAGGGCTCCTACAATGAGCAGTTCTTC; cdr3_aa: CASSQAGQGSYNEQFF
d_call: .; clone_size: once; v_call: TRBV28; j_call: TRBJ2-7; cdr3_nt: TGTGCCAGCAGTCCTGCTTCTTCGGGCAGGCGGAAGGACTTC; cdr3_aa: CASSPASSGRRKDF
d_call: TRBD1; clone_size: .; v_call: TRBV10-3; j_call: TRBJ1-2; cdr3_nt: TGTGCCATCAGTGAAGACAGGGGAGGCTATGGCTACACCTTC; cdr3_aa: CAISEDRGGYGYTF
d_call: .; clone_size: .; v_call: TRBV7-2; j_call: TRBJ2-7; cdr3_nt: TGTGCCAGCAGCTTCGGGGCACCCTCGAGGGGCTCCTACGAGCAGTACTTC; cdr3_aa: CASSFGAPSRGSYEQYF
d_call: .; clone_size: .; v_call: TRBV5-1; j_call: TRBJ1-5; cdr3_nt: TGCGCCAGCAGTCGCACGGGGAACAGCAATCAGCCCCAGCATTTT; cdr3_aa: CASSRTGNSNQPQHF
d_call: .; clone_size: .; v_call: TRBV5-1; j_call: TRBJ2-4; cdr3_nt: TGCGCCAGCAGCCCGCAGGTAGCCAAAAACATTCAGTACTTC; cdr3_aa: CASSPQVAKNIQYF
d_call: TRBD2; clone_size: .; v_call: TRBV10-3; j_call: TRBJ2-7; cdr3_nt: TGTGCCATCGGGTCAGAGGCGGGAGTCTCCTACGAGCAGTACTTC; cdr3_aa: CAIGSEAGVSYEQYF
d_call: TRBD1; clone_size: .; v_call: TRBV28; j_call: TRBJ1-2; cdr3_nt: TGTGCCAGCAGCTCCAGCTTGGGACAGGGGGAAGATGGCTACACCTTC; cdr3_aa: CASSSSLGQGEDGYTF
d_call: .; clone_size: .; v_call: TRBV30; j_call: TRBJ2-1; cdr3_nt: TGTGCCTGGAGAGGTGGAAACTCCTACAATGAGCAGTTCTTC; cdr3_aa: CAWRGGNSYNEQFF
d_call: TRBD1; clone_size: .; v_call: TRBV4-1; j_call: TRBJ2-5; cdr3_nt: TGCGCCAGCAGCCAAGATGGACAGGGGAGGGAGACCCAGTACTTC; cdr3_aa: CASSQDGQGRETQYF
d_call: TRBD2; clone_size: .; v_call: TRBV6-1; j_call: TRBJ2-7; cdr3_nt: TGTGCCAGCAGTCTAGCGGGAACCTCCTACGAGCAGTACTTC; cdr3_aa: CASSLAGTSYEQYF
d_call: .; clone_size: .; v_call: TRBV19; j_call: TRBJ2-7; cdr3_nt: TGTGCCAGTAGTATCTCGAGGGGACCCTACGAGCAGTACTTC; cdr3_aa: CASSISRGPYEQYF
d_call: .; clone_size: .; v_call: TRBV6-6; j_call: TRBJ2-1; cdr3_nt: TGTGCCAGCAGGGGAGGCCACCGCGACAATGAGCAGTTCTTC; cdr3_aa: CASRGGHRDNEQFF
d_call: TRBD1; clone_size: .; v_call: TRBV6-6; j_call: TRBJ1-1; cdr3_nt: TGTGCCAGCAGTTACCTGGACAGGGGGGCCACTGAAGCTTTCTTT; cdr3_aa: CASSYLDRGATEAFF
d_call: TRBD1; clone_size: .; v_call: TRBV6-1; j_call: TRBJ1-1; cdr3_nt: TGTGCCAGCAGTGCCCGGGACAGGGTTATTGAAGCTTTCTTT; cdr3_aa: CASSARDRVIEAFF
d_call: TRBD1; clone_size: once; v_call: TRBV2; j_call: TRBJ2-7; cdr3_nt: TGTGCCATCAAAAAACAGGGGGCATCCTACGAGCAGTACTTC; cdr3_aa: CAIKKQGASYEQYF
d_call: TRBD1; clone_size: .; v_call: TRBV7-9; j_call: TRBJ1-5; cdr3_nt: TGTGCCAGCAGCCCAGGGGGTTTGGGTCAGCCCCAGCATTTT; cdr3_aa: CASSPGGLGQPQHF
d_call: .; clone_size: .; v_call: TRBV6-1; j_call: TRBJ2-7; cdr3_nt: TGTGCCAGCAGTGGGGCGGGCCCCTACGAGCAGTACTTC; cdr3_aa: CASSGAGPYEQYF
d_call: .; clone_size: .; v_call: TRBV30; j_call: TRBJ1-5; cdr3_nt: TGTGCCTGGAGTGCGGGGCAGAAGGATCAGCCCCAGCATTTT; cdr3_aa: CAWSAGQKDQPQHF
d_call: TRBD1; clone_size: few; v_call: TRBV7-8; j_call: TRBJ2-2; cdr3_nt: TGTGCCAGCAGCTCGTCCGGGACAGGACCCACCGGGGAGCTGTTTTTT; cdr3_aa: CASSSSGTGPTGELFF
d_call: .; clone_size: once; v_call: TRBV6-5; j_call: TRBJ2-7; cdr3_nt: TGTGCCAGCGGACGATACAGTTACGAGCAGTACTTC; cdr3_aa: CASGRYSYEQYF
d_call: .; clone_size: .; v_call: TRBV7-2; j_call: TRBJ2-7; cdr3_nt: TGTGCCAGCAGCTTAGCGGTGCCTGTGGGCGGCGAGCAGTACTTC; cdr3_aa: CASSLAVPVGGEQYF
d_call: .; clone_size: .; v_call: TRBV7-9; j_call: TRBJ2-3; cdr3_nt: TGTGCCAGCAGCCGGACCGCCGGCATTAGCACAGATACGCAGTATTTT; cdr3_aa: CASSRTAGISTDTQYF
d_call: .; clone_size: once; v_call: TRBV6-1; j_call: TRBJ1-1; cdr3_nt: TGTGCCAGCAGCACAGGGAGGAGAACTGAAGCTTTCTTT; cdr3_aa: CASSTGRRTEAFF
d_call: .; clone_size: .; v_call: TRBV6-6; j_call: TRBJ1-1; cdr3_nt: TGTGCCAGCATTGGGATAGCGAACACTGAAGCTTTCTTT; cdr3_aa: CASIGIANTEAFF
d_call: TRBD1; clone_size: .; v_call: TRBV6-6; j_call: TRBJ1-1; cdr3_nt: TGTGCCAGCAGTCGGGACAGGGCTTTAACTGAAGCTTTCTTT; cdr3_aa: CASSRDRALTEAFF
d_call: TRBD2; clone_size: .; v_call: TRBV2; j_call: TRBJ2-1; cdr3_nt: TGTGCCAGCAGTGTCCCAGCGGGAGGGCTGAATGAGCAGTTCTTC; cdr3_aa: CASSVPAGGLNEQFF
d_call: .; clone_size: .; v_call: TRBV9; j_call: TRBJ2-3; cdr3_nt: TGTGCCAGCAGCGAGACAGTTAGCGGCACAGATACGCAGTATTTT; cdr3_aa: CASSETVSGTDTQYF
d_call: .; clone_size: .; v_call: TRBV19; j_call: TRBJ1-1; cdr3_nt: TGTGCCAGTAGTATTCGGGTTGGTAGCACTGAAGCTTTCTTT; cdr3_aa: CASSIRVGSTEAFF
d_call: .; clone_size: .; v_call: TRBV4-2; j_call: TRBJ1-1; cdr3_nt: TGTGCCAGCAGCCAAGTTGGCAGGGGCACTGAAGCTTTCTTT; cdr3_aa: CASSQVGRGTEAFF
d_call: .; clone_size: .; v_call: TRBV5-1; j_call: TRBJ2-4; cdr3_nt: TGCGCCAGCAGCTTCTACCTTGACGGGGTACAAAACATTCAGTACTTC; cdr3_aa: CASSFYLDGVQNIQYF